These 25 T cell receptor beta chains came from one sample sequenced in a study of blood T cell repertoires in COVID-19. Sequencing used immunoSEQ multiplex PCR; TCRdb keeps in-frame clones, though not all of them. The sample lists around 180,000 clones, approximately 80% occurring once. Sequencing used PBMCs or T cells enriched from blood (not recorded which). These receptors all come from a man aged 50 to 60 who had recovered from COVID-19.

The CDR3 loop is CASSVGRGGAARTTGELFF. Written as DNA, the CDR3 is TGTGCCAGCAGCGTAGGACGGGGGGGCGCAGCTCGGACCACCGGGGAGCTGTTTTTT. V and J are TRBV9 and TRBJ2-2; 8 bases map to TRBD2. The germline V gene encodes CDR1 SGDLS and CDR2 YYNGEE. V trimming: 0 bases; J trimming: 4 bases; junction bases outside the gene matches: 14. The CDR3 extends over 19 amino acids.

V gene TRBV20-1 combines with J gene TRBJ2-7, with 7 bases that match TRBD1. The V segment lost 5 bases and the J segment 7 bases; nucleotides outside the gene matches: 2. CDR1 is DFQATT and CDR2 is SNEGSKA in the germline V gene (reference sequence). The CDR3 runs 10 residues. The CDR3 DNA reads TGCAGTGCTTCAGGGGGAGAGCAGTACTTC. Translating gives CSASGGEQYF.

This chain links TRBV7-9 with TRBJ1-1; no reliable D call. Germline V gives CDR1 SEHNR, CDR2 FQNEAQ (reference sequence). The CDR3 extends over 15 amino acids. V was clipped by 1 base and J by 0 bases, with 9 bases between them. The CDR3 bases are TGTGCCAGCAGCTTAGATGCCGGGATGAACACTGAAGCTTTCTTT. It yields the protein CASSLDAGMNTEAFF.

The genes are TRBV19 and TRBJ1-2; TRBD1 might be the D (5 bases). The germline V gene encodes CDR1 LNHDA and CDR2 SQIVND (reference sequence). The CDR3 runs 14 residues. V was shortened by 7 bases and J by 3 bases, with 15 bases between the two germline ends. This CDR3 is CASTGQGLYYGYTF. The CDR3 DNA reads TGTGCCAGTACGGGGCAGGGACTTTACTATGGCTACACCTTC.

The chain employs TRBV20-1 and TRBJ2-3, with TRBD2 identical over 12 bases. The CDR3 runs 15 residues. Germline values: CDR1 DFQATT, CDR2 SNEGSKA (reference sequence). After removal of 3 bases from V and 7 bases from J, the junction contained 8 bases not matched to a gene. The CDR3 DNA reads TGCAGTGCTAGTGGGGAGACTAGCGGGGGTTATACGCAGTATTTT. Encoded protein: CSASGETSGGYTQYF.

The CDR3 nucleotides are TGCAGCGTGGGGGACAGAGGGAACACTGAAGCTTTCTTT. It codes for CSVGDRGNTEAFF. The chain carries TRBV29-1 and TRBJ1-1; TRBD1 aligns across 7 bases. Trimming cost V 6 bases and J 1 base; bases outside gene matches: 5. CDR1 is SQVTM and CDR2 is ANQGSEA in the germline V gene. The CDR3 is 13 residues long.

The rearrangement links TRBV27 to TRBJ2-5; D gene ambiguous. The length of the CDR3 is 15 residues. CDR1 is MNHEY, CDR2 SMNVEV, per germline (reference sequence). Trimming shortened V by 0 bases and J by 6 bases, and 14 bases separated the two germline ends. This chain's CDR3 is CASSLSREVVQTQYF. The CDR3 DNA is TGTGCCAGCAGTTTATCCCGAGAGGTGGTACAGACCCAGTACTTC.

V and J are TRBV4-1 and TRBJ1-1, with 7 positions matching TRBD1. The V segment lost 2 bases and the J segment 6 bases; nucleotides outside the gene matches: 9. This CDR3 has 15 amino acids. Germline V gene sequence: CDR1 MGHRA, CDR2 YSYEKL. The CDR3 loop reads CASSQPIRTGSEAFF. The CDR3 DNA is TGCGCCAGCAGCCAACCTATAAGGACAGGATCTGAAGCTTTCTTT.

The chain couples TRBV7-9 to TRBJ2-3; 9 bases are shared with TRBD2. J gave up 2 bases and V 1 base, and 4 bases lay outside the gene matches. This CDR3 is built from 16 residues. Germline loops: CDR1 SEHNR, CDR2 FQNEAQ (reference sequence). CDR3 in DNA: TGTGCCAGCAGCTTAGTTCCTAGCGGGAACACAGATACGCAGTATTTT. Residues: CASSLVPSGNTDTQYF.

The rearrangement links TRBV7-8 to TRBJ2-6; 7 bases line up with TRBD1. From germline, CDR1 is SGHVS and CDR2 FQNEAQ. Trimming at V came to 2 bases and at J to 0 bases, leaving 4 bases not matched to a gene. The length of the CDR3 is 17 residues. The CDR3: CASSLRDSFSGANVLTF. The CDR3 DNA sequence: TGTGCCAGCAGCTTAAGGGACAGCTTCTCTGGGGCCAACGTCCTGACTTTC. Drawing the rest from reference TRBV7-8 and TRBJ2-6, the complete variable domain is GAGVSQSPRYKVAKRGQDVALRCDPISGHVSLFWYQQALGQGPEFLTYFQNEAQLDKSGLPSDRFFAERPEGSVSTLKIQRTQQEDSAVYLCASSLRDSFSGANVLTFGAGSRLTVL.

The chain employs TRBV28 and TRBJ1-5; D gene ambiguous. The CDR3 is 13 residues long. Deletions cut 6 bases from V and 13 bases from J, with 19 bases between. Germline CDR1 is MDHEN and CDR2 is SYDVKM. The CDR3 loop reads CASSKSAVMAQHF. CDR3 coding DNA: TGTGCCAGCAGCAAAAGCGCAGTTATGGCACAGCATTTT.

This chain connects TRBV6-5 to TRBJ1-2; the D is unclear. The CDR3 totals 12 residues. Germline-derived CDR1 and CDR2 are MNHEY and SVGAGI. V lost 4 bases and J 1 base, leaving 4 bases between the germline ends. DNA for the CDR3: TGTGCCAGCAGTTCCGTTAACTATGGCTACACCTTC. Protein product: CASSSVNYGYTF.

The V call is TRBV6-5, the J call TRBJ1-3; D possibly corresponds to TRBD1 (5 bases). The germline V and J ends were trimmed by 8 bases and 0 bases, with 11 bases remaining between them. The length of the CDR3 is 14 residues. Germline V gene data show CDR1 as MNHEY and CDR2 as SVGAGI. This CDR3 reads CASLRQYSGNTIYF. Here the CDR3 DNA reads TGTGCCAGCTTGCGACAGTACTCTGGAAACACCATATATTTT.

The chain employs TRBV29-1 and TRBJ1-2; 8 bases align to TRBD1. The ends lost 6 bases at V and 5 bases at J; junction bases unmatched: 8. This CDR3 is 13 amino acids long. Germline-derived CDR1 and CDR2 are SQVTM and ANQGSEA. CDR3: CSVDGQGRYGYTF. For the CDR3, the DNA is TGCAGCGTCGACGGACAGGGCCGTTATGGCTACACCTTC.

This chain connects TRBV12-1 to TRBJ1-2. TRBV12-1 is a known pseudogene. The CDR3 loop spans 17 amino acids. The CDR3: CASDWQGDSRCNYGYTF. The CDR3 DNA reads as TGTGCCAGCGATTGGCAAGGGGACTCTAGATGTAACTATGGCTACACCTTC.

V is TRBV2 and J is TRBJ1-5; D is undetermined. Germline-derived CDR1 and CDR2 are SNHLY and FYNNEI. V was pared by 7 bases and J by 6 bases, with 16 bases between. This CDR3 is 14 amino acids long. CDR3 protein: CASTRGENRQPQHF. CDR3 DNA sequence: TGTGCCAGCACGCGCGGGGAAAACCGTCAGCCCCAGCATTTT. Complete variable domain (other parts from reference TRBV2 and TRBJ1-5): EPEVTQTPSHQVTQMGQEVILRCVPISNHLYFYWYRQILGQKVEFLVSFYNNEISEKSEIFDDQFSVERPDGSNFTLKIRSTKLEDSAMYFCASTRGENRQPQHFGDGTRLSIL.

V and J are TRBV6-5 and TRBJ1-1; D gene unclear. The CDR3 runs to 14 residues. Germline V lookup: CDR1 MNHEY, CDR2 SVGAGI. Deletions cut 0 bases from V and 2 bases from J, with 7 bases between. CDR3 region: CASSYSADNTEAFF. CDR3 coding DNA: TGTGCCAGCAGTTACTCGGCAGATAACACTGAAGCTTTCTTT.

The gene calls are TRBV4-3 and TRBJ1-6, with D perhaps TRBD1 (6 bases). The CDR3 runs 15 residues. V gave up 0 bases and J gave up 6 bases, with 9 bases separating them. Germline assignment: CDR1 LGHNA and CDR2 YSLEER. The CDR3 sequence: CASSQETGRNSPLHF. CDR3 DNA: TGCGCCAGCAGCCAAGAAACAGGGCGTAATTCACCCCTCCACTTT.

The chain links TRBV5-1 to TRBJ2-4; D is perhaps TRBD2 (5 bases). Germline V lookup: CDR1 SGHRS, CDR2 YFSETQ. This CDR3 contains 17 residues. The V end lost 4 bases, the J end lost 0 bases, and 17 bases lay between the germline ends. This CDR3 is CASSPGLLGEAKNIQYF. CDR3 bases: TGCGCCAGCAGCCCGGGGTTACTCGGGGAAGCCAAAAACATTCAGTACTTC.

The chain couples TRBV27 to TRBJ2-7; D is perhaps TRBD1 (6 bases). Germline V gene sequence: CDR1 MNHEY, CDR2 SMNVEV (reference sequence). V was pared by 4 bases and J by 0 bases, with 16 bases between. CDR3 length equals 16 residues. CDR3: CASSSTTGHRSYEQYF. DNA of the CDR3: TGTGCCAGCAGTTCCACGACAGGACACCGCTCCTACGAGCAGTACTTC.

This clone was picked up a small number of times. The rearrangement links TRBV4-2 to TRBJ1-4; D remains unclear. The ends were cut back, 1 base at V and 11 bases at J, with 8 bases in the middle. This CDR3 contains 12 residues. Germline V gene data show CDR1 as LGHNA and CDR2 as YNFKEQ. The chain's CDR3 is CASSQGGNKLFF. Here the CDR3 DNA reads TGTGCCAGCAGCCAAGGAGGGAATAAACTGTTTTTT.

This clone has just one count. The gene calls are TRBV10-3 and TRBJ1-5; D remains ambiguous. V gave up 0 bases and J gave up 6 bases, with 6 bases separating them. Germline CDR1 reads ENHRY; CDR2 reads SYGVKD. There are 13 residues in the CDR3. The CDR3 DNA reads TGTGCCATCAGTGAGTCGACGGGTCAGCCCCAGCATTTT. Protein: CAISESTGQPQHF.

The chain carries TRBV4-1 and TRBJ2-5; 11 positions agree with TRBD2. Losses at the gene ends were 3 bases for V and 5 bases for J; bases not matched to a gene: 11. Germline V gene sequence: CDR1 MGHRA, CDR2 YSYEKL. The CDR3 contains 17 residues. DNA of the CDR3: TGCGCCAGCAGCCACCCCACTAGCGGGGGACTCATGGAGACCCAGTACTTC. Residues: CASSHPTSGGLMETQYF.

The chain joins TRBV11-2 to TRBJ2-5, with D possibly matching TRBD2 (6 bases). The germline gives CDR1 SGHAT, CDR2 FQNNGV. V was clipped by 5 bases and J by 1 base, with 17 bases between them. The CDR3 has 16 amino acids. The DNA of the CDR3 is TGTGCCAGCAGCGCCGGTACAATGCGGGGCCAAGAGACCCAGTACTTC. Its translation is CASSAGTMRGQETQYF.

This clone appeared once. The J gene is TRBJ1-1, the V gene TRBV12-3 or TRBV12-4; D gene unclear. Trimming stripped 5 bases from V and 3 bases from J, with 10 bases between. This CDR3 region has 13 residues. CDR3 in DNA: TGTGCCAGCAGTCCCCCCCCAGACACTGAAGCTTTCTTT. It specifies CASSPPPDTEAFF.